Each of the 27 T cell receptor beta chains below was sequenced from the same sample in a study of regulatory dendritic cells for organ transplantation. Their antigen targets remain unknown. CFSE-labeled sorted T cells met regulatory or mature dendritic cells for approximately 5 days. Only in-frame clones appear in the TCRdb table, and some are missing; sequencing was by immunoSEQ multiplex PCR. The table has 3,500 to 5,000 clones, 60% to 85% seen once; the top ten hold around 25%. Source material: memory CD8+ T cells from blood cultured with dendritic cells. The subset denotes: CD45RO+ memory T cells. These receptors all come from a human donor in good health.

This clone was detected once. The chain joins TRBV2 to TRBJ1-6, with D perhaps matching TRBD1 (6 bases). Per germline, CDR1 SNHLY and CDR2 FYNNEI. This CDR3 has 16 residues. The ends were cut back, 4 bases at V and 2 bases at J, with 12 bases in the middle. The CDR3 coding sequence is TGTGCCAGCAGTGTAGGGGGTTGGACCTATAATTCACCCCTCCACTTT. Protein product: CASSVGGWTYNSPLHF.

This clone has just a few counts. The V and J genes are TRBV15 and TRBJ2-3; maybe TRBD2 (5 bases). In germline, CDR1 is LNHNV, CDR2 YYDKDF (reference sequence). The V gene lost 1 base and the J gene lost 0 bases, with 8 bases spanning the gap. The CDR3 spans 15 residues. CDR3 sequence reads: CATSRVRESTDTQYF. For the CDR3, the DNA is TGTGCCACCAGCAGAGTTAGGGAGAGCACAGATACGCAGTATTTT.

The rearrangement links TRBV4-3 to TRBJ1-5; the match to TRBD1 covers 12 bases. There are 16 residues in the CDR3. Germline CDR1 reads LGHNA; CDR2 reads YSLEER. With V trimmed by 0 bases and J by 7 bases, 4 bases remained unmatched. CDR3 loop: CASSQEWGTGGQPQHF. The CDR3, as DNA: TGCGCCAGCAGCCAAGAGTGGGGGACAGGGGGCCAGCCCCAGCATTTT.

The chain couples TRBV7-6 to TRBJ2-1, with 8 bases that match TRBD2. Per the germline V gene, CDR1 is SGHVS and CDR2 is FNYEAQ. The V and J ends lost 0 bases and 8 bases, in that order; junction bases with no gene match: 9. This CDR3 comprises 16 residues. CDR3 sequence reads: CASSLALSGGLHEQFF. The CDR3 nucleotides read TGTGCCAGCAGCTTAGCGCTAAGCGGGGGACTCCATGAGCAGTTCTTC. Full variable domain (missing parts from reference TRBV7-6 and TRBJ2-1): GAGVSQSPRYKVTKRGQDVALRCDPISGHVSLYWYRQALGQGPEFLTYFNYEAQQDKSGLPNDRFSAERPEGSISTLTIQRTEQRDSAMYRCASSLALSGGLHEQFFGPGTRLTVL.

The CDR3 DNA reads as TGTGCCAGCAGTGATACTGCTTACGAGCAGTACTTC. Its protein product is CASSDTAYEQYF. The chain recombines TRBV27 with TRBJ2-7; D is unclear. V was trimmed by 5 bases and J by 4 bases, leaving 9 bases between them. CDR3 length equals 12 residues. The germline V gene has CDR1 MNHEY and CDR2 SMNVEV (reference sequence).

The CDR3 DNA reads as TGTGCCAGCAGCCAAGCCCACGACCCGGGGTCCTACGAGCAGTACTTC. Translated: CASSQAHDPGSYEQYF. The chain links TRBV4-2 to TRBJ2-7, with D maybe TRBD2 (5 bases). This CDR3 is 16 amino acids long. Germline-derived CDR1 and CDR2 are LGHNA and YNFKEQ. Between the trimmed V and J ends, which lost 1 base and 1 base, there was a span of 14 bases.

The CDR3 DNA reads as TGTGCCAGCAGTTTCTTAGACAGGGTGGCTGAAAAACTGTTTTTT. This sequence encodes CASSFLDRVAEKLFF. V and J are TRBV6-5 and TRBJ1-4, with 7 nucleotides matching TRBD1. CDR1 is MNHEY, CDR2 SVGAGI, per germline. The CDR3 sequence is 15 residues long. V dropped 4 bases and J dropped 7; count of bases not matched to a gene: 9.

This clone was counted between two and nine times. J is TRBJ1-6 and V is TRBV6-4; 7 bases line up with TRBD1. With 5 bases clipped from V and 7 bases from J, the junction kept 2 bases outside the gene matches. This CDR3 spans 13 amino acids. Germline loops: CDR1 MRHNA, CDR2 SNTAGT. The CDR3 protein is CASSTGENSPLHF. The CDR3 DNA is TGTGCCAGCAGTACAGGGGAAAATTCACCCCTCCACTTT.

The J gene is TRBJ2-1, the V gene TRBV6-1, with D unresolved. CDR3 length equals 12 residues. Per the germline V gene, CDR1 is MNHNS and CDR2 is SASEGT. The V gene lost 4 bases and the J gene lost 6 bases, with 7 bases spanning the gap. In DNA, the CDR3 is TGTGCCAGCAGTGGTAAGACCAATGAGCAGTTCTTC. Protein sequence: CASSGKTNEQFF.

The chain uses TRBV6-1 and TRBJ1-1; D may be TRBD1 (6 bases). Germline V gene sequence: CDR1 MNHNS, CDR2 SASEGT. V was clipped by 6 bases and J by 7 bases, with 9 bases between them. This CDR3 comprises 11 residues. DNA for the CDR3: TGTGCCAGCAGCAGACAGGTTGAAGCTTTCTTT. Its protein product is CASSRQVEAFF.

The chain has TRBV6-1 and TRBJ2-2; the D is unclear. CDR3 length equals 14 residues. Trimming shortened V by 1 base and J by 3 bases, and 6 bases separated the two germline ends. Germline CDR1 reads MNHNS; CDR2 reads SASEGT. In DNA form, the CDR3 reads TGTGCCAGCAGTGAAGGAGGACACACCGGGGAGCTGTTTTTT. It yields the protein CASSEGGHTGELFF.

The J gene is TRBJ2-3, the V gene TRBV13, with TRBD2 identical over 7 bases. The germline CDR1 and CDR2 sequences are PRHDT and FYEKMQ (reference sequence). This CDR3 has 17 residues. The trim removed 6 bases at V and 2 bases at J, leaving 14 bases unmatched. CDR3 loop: CASSPSGRISLTDTQYF. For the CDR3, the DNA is TGTGCCAGCAGTCCTAGCGGCCGCATTTCACTCACAGATACGCAGTATTTT.

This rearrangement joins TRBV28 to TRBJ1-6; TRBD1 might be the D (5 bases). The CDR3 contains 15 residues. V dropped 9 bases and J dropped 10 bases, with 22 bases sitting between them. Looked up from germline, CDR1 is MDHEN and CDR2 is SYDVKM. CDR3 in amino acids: CASSFEQGVPSPLHF. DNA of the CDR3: TGTGCCAGTTCCTTCGAGCAGGGAGTTCCCTCACCCCTCCACTTT.

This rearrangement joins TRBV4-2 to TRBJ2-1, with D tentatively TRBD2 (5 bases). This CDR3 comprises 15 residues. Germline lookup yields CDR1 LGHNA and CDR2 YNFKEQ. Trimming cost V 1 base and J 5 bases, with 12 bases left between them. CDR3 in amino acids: CASSQGSSDHNEQFF. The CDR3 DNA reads TGTGCCAGCAGCCAAGGTAGTAGCGATCACAATGAGCAGTTCTTC.

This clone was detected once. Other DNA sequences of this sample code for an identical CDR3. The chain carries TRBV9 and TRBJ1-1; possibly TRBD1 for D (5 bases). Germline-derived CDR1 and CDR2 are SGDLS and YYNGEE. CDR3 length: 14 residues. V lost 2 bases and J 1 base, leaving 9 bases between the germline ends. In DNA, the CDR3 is TGTGCCAGCAGCGTCGGGACGGAGAACACTGAAGCTTTCTTT. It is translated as CASSVGTENTEAFF.

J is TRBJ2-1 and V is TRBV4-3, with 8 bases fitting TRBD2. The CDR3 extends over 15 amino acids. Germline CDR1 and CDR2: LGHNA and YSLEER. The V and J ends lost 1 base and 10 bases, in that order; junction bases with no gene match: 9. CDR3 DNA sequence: TGCGCCAGCAGCCAAGGGACGGGAGGGCCGGGAGAGCAGTTCTTC. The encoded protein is CASSQGTGGPGEQFF.

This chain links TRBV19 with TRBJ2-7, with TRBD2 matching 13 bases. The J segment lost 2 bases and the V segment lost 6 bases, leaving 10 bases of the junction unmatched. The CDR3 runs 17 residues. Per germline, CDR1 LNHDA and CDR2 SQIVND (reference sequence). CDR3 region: CASRAGLAGEVAYEQYF. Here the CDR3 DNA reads TGTGCCAGTAGAGCCGGACTAGCGGGAGAGGTGGCCTACGAGCAGTACTTC.

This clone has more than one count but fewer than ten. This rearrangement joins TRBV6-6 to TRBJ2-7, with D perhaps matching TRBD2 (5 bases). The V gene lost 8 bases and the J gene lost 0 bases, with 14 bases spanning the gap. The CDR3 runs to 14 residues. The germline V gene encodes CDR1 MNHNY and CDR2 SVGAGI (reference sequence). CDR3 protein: CASGDGGRSYEQYF. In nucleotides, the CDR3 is TGTGCCAGCGGAGATGGCGGGCGCTCCTACGAGCAGTACTTC.

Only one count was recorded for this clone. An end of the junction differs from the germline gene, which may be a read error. The DNA of the CDR3 is TGTGCTAGCAGCTTTTCTAGCGGAAGCACAGATACGCAGTATTTT. Its translation: CASSFSSGSTDTQYF. The chain carries TRBV7-7 and TRBJ2-3; 7 bases map to TRBD2. The CDR3 extends over 15 amino acids. CDR1 and CDR2 (germline): SSHAT, FNYEAQ (reference sequence).

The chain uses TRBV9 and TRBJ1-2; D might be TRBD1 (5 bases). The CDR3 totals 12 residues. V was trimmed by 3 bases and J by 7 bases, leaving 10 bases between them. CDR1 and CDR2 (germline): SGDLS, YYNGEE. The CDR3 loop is CASSEVRAGYTF. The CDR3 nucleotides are TGTGCCAGCAGCGAGGTCAGGGCTGGCTACACCTTC.

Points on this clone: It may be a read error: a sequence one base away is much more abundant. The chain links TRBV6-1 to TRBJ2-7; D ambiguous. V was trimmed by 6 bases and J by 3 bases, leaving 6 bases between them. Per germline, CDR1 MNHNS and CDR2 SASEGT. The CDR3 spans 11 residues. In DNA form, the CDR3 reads TGTGCCAGCAGCCAATACTACGAGCAGTACTTC. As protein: CASSQYYEQYF.

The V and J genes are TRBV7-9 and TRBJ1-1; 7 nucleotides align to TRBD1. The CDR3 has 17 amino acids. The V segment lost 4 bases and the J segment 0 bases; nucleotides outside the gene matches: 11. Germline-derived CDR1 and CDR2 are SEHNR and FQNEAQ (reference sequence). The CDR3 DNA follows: TGTGCCAGCAGCTACCCACCAATGACAGGGATGAACACTGAAGCTTTCTTT. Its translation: CASSYPPMTGMNTEAFF.

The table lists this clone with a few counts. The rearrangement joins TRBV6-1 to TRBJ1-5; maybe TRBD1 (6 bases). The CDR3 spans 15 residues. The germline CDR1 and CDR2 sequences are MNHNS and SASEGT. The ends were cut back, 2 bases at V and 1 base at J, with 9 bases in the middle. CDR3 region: CASSERGVSNQPQHF. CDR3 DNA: TGTGCCAGCAGTGAAAGGGGGGTAAGCAATCAGCCCCAGCATTTT.

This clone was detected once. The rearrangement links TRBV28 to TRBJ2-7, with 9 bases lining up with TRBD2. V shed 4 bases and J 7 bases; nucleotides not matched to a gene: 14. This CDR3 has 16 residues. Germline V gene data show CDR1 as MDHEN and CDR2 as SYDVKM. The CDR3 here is CASSSLPGLAGQEQYF. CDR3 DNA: TGTGCCAGCAGTTCTCTCCCCGGGCTAGCGGGGCAAGAGCAGTACTTC.

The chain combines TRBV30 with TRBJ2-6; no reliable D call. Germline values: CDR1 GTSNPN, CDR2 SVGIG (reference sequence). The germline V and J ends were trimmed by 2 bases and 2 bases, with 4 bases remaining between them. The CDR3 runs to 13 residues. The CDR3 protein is CAWSRAGANVLTF. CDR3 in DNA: TGTGCCTGGAGTAGGGCTGGGGCCAACGTCCTGACTTTC.

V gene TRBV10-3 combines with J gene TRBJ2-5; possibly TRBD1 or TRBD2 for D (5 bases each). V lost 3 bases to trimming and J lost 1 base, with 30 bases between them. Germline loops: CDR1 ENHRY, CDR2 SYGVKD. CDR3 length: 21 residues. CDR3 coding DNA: TGTGCCATCAGTGAAGGACCAGATGGGGGTCTTTCCTCGGACCCCCAAGAGACCCAGTACTTC. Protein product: CAISEGPDGGLSSDPQETQYF.

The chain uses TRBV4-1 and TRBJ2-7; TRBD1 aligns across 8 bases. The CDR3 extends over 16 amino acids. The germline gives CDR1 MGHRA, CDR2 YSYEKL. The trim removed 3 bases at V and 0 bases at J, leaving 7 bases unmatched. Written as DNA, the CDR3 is TGCGCCAGCAGCCACCTGGACAGGGCCATCTCCTACGAGCAGTACTTC. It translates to CASSHLDRAISYEQYF.